This record looks at one TCR beta chain sequence and its context. This sample is drawn from a study of T cells of healthy individuals. Using its own MiXCR run on the 5' RACE reads, TCRdb lists one record per CDR3 protein. The repertoire holds about 100,000 distinct CDR3 sequences, approximately 15% seen once, with 6.2% in the top ten. Germline V gene sequence: CDR1 SGHTA, CDR2 FQGNSA. Between the trimmed V and J ends, which lost 3 bases and 3 bases, there was a span of 12 bases. The CDR3 covers 15 residues. The V and J genes are TRBV7-2 and TRBJ1-5; possible D gene TRBD1, 6 bases. This clonotype originated in a human donor in good health. The CDR3 bases are TGTGCCAGCAGCTTCCTGACAGGACTCAATCAGCCCCAGCATTTT. Its protein is CASSFLTGLNQPQHF.